A selection of T cell receptor beta chains follows, all from one sample in a study of T cell responses to AZD1222 COVID-19 vaccine. The protocol was immunoSEQ multiplex PCR, while the TCRdb copy is restricted to in-frame clones and leaves out a portion. This sample yields under 150,000 clones, of which about 91% are seen a single time; approximately 9% belongs to the top ten. The starting material was peripheral blood, obtained 28 days after the second AZD1222 dose. The origin of the receptors is an adult who received the AZD1222 COVID-19 vaccine. Both conserved end residues are part of each CDR3. The D gene is left open where the match is weak. Clone size is stated in some rows and not others, as once, few, many or a class when expanded.

abundance	j_gene	v_gene	d_gene	CDR3nt	CDR3aa
NA	TRBJ1-1	TRBV19	NA	TGTGCCAGTAGTAGCGACCTCGCAGGGACCACTGAAGCTTTCTTT	CASSSDLAGTTEAFF
NA	TRBJ1-1	TRBV3-1/TRBV3-2	NA	TGTGCCAGCAGCCTAACAAGGAACACTGAAGCTTTCTTT	CASSLTRNTEAFF
few	TRBJ1-2	TRBV5-5	TRBD1	TGTGCCAGCACTTCAGGGGGCGCGCTCTATGGCTACACCTTC	CASTSGGALYGYTF
NA	TRBJ1-1	TRBV2	NA	TGTGCCAGCAGCGTCTGGGGAGAAGGGAACACTGAAGCTTTCTTT	CASSVWGEGNTEAFF
NA	TRBJ2-3	TRBV19	NA	TGTGCCAGTAGTGCCGCAGATACGCAGTATTTT	CASSAADTQYF
NA	TRBJ1-5	TRBV2	TRBD1	TGTGCCAGCCACCAGGACAGGGAAAGCAATCAGCCCCAGCATTTT	CASHQDRESNQPQHF
NA	TRBJ1-2	TRBV28	TRBD1	TGTGCCAGCAGTTTGGGGGGACAGCCCTATGGCTACACCTTC	CASSLGGQPYGYTF
NA	TRBJ2-3	TRBV5-4	NA	TGTGCCAGCCAATTGGAGGGTACGCAGTATTTT	CASQLEGTQYF
once	TRBJ1-5	TRBV7-2	NA	TGTGCCAGCAGCTTGGTGGGGGAGCCCCAGCATTTT	CASSLVGEPQHF
NA	TRBJ2-1	TRBV6-5	TRBD2	TGTGCCAGCAGGGGGACTAGCGGGACCTACAATGAGCAGTTCTTC	CASRGTSGTYNEQFF
NA	TRBJ1-2	TRBV28	NA	TGTGCCAGCAGTTTAGAAAGTTTCTCTGGCTACACCTTC	CASSLESFSGYTF
NA	TRBJ1-1	TRBV5-1	NA	TGCGCCAGCAGCTTGGTGCAGGGGCCTAACACTGAAGCTTTCTTT	CASSLVQGPNTEAFF
NA	TRBJ2-7	TRBV27	NA	TGTGCCAGCAGTGGGGCCCAGGGTGGGTCCTACGAGCAGTACTTC	CASSGAQGGSYEQYF
once	TRBJ2-1	TRBV1	NA	TGCACCAGCAGCCAACCCGAGTTGACAGCGGACAATGAGCAGTTCTTC	CTSSQPELTADNEQFF
NA	TRBJ2-1	TRBV28	TRBD1	TGTGCCAGCAGCTCCCATAAACCGGGACAGGGGGCACATGAGCAGTTCTTC	CASSSHKPGQGAHEQFF
NA	TRBJ1-2	TRBV3-1/TRBV3-2	NA	TGTGCCAGCAGCCATGACCAAGGCTACACCTTC	CASSHDQGYTF
NA	TRBJ1-2	TRBV3-1/TRBV3-2	NA	TGTGCCAGCAGCCACGGTGGGACATCCCTCTACACCTTC	CASSHGGTSLYTF
NA	TRBJ1-1	TRBV27	TRBD1	TGTGCCAGCAGTTTATCCGGGACAGCGAACACTGAAGCTTTCTTT	CASSLSGTANTEAFF
once	TRBJ2-3	TRBV4-2	TRBD2	TGTGCCAGCAGCCAAGAACGCGGGGGGGTTTACACAGATACGCAGTATTTT	CASSQERGGVYTDTQYF
NA	TRBJ1-2	TRBV4-3	NA	TGCGCCAGCAGCCCTAGTCTTGGTACTTATGGCTACACCTTC	CASSPSLGTYGYTF
once	TRBJ1-1	TRBV6-5	NA	TGTGCCAGCACTCGAGGGACGCCCACTGAAGCTTTCTTT	CASTRGTPTEAFF
NA	TRBJ1-2	TRBV3-1/TRBV3-2	NA	TGTGCCAGCAGCCAAGCTTCAGTGGCCTATGGCTACACCTTC	CASSQASVAYGYTF
NA	TRBJ1-1	TRBV11-2	NA	TGTGCCAGCAGCTTAGGGGGGGCCGTTGAAGCTTTCTTT	CASSLGGAVEAFF
NA	TRBJ2-5	TRBV6-4	TRBD2	TGTGCCAGCTCCCTAGAAGCGGGAGAGGCGGAGACCCAGTACTTC	CASSLEAGEAETQYF
NA	TRBJ2-1	TRBV11-2	NA	TGTGCCAGCAGCTTCTGGACAAGAAGGGATGAGCAGTTCTTC	CASSFWTRRDEQFF
NA	TRBJ1-2	TRBV7-9	NA	TGTGCCAGCAGCTTTCGGGGGCACTATGGCTACACCTTC	CASSFRGHYGYTF
once	TRBJ1-1	TRBV2	NA	TGTGCCAGCAGTGGGCTGGAAGCTTTCTTT	CASSGLEAFF
NA	TRBJ1-1	TRBV7-8	TRBD1	TGTGCCAGCAGCAGGGACAGGAACACTGAAGCTTTCTTT	CASSRDRNTEAFF
once	TRBJ1-6	TRBV10-3	NA	TGTGCCATCAGTGAGTCGAAGGCCAGGGCAGGGGCGTCACCCCTCCACTTT	CAISESKARAGASPLHF